Here is one TCR beta chain with its context. The data belong to a study of blood T cell repertoires in COVID-19. Study information: Samples of COVID-19 (acute and convalescent) were obtained from the United States, Italy and Spain. T cells, B-cell-depleted T cells, or PBMCs supplied cDNA or gDNA.

The authors' processing: Estimates of nucleated cell counts were drawn from the amplification of reference gene primers. Generated by immunoSEQ multiplex PCR, the TCRdb table keeps only in-frame clones and is missing some. The V and J calls and clone size were taken over from that table, and D and trimming were inferred from the DNA. Here the sample spans roughly 30,000 clones, almost 85% being singletons. CDR1 GTSNPN and CDR2 SVGIG come from the germline V gene (reference sequence). V lost 0 bases and J lost 5; bases outside the gene matches: 7. The CDR3 consists of 16 residues. This chain connects TRBV30 to TRBJ1-2, with 12 bases fitting TRBD1. This TCR was recovered from an older man with active COVID-19. The material sequenced was peripheral blood. Here the CDR3 reads CAWSVREGQGAYGYTF. The CDR3 bases are TGTGCCTGGAGTGTAAGGGAGGGACAGGGGGCGTATGGCTACACCTTC.